This T cell receptor (beta chain) appears in the sequencing data of a study of OX40 agonist ivuxolimab in advanced cancers. Study details: Patients in the trial were receiving intravenous ivuxolimab every 2 weeks, at doses of 0.01 to 10 mg/kg. Three patients, one with hepatocellular carcinoma and two with cutaneous melanoma, responded partially.

The assay was immunoSEQ multiplex PCR, and TCRdb's table has in-frame clones only and misses some. The table lists 75,000 to 95,000 clones, approximately 87% of them singletons. Whole-study results and caveats: Expanded clones were, on average, more numerous in CD8+ T cells than in CD4+. The antigens recognized by the expanded peripheral T cells, that is their antigen specificity, were not determined.

In the case of this clone: Its cognate antigen is unknown.

CDR1 SGHTA and CDR2 FQGNSA come from the germline V gene. Trimming stripped 7 bases from V and 0 bases from J, with 11 bases between. This CDR3 is built from 14 residues. The chain couples TRBV7-2 to TRBJ2-3; no clear D. Material: CD4+ or CD8+ T cells sorted from blood, obtained in a trial of the OX40 agonist ivuxolimab. The TCR sequence derives from an adult with an advanced solid tumor such as melanoma, head and neck, liver or kidney cancer. CDR3 protein: CASTEGPSTDTQYF. The CDR3, as DNA: TGTGCCAGCACCGAAGGGCCGAGCACAGATACGCAGTATTTT.